This T cell receptor (beta chain) was sequenced for a study of blood T cell dynamics during melanoma immunotherapy. Overall study: Metastatic melanoma patients received first-line pembrolizumab or nivolumab plus ipilimumab. Study-level results: Whether repertoire-driving clones were melanoma-specific could not be determined.

Of note for this clone: No antigen is known for it.

Time point indicated: pre-treatment baseline. At 12 weeks after first infusion, RECIST 1.1 defined response for most patients. Sequencing was performed with immunoSEQ multiplex PCR; in TCRdb, only in-frame clones are kept and a portion is missing. The sample has about 24,000 clones; about 83% are singletons. This CDR3 has 12 amino acids. Germline CDR1 LNHDA, CDR2 SQIVND (reference sequence). The source material was blood, sampled from a patient treated with checkpoint blockade. The sequence was collected from a human donor with melanoma. V gene TRBV19 combines with J gene TRBJ2-5, with D perhaps matching TRBD2 (5 bases). The DNA matches TRBJ2-7 better at its end, which makes the J call doubtful. The CDR3 loop reads CASSHRRGEQYF. Written as DNA, the CDR3 is TGTGCCAGTAGCCACCGCCGGGGCGAGCAGTACTTC.